What follows are 18 T cell receptor beta chains derived from one specimen sequenced in a study of blood T cell repertoires in COVID-19 (dated by TCRdb to 2018 to 2020). The protocol used for the library was the immunoSEQ multiplex PCR assay. What TCRdb holds here is the immuneACCESS table cut down to in-frame rearrangements. Part of the clones is not present; checked against another copy, under half of the missing clones reflect an unresolved V gene, and the others are unexplained. The table for this sample lists about 49,000 clones; approximately 95% of them were counted only once. The top ten constitute around 1% of the sample. Sequenced input: peripheral blood. All receptors come from a man aged 55 to 69 with COVID-19, enrolled during active disease.

V and J are TRBV5-6 and TRBJ2-7; no reliable D call. Looked up from germline, CDR1 is SGHDT and CDR2 is YYEEEE. Trimming pared 2 bases from V and 2 bases from J, leaving 11 bases between. The CDR3 contains 14 residues. Written as DNA, the CDR3 is TGTGCCAGCAGCTTCTTAGCAACCACCTACGAGCAGTACTTC. Translated, it gives CASSFLATTYEQYF.

This rearrangement joins TRBV23-1 to TRBJ1-6; D might be TRBD1 (6 bases). TRBV23-1 is sorted into the ORF group, with uncertain function. The V end lost 3 bases, the J end lost 9 bases, and 30 bases lay between the germline ends. CDR3 length: 20 amino acids. The CDR3 reads CASSHTPGYQKGVTGSPLHF. CDR3 bases: TGCGCCAGCAGTCATACCCCCGGGTATCAAAAGGGGGTAACAGGTTCACCCCTCCACTTT.

V gene TRBV6-5 combines with J gene TRBJ1-5, with D unclear. Trimming pared 0 bases from V and 0 bases from J, leaving 6 bases between. The germline gives CDR1 MNHEY, CDR2 SVGAGI. The CDR3 is 15 residues long. This CDR3 is CASSYSAVSNQPQHF. The CDR3 nucleotides are TGTGCCAGCAGTTACTCGGCCGTTAGCAATCAGCCCCAGCATTTT.

The V call is TRBV12-3 or TRBV12-4, the J call TRBJ2-6; D not resolved. The CDR3 loop spans 13 amino acids. Trimming removed 6 bases from V and 0 bases from J, with 3 bases in between. The CDR3 DNA follows: TGTGCCAGCAGCAGCTCTGGGGCCAACGTCCTGACTTTC. Translation: CASSSSGANVLTF.

This rearrangement joins TRBV27 to TRBJ2-1; D not resolved. The CDR3 is 13 amino acids. The V gene lost 3 bases and the J gene lost 8 bases, with 11 bases spanning the gap. Germline assignment: CDR1 MNHEY and CDR2 SMNVEV (reference sequence). CDR3: CASSLYSSHEQFF. DNA of the CDR3: TGTGCCAGCAGTTTGTACAGTTCGCATGAGCAGTTCTTC.

The gene calls are TRBV5-4 and TRBJ1-1; D is perhaps TRBD1 (6 bases). CDR1 and CDR2 (germline): SGHNT, YYREEE (reference sequence). Trimming shortened V by 4 bases and J by 2 bases, and 12 bases separated the two germline ends. This CDR3 contains 14 residues. In DNA, the CDR3 is TGTGCCAGCAGCCCGCGGGGGGGCAACACTGAAGCTTTCTTT. Translated, it gives CASSPRGGNTEAFF.

J is TRBJ1-4 and V is TRBV7-9; D uncertain. Trimming stripped 2 bases from V and 0 bases from J, with 13 bases between. The CDR3 totals 17 residues. Germline V gives CDR1 SEHNR, CDR2 FQNEAQ (reference sequence). The CDR3 here is CASSLKRTFTTNEKLFF. In DNA, the CDR3 is TGTGCCAGCAGCTTAAAGCGGACTTTTACAACTAATGAAAAACTGTTTTTT.

The chain joins TRBV5-1 to TRBJ2-7, with a weak D call TRBD1 (5 bases). Looked up from germline, CDR1 is SGHRS and CDR2 is YFSETQ. The germline V and J ends were trimmed by 0 bases and 6 bases, with 16 bases remaining between them. The CDR3 is 15 amino acids. CDR3 protein: CASSLAVGSGREQYF. Here the CDR3 DNA reads TGCGCCAGCAGCTTGGCTGTAGGATCAGGGCGCGAGCAGTACTTC.

This chain links TRBV3-1 (or the pseudogene TRBV3-2) with TRBJ1-2; the match to TRBD1 covers 11 bases. CDR3 size: 17 residues. Trimming cost V 0 bases and J 8 bases; bases outside gene matches: 11. CDR1 LGHDT and CDR2 YNNKEL come from the germline V gene (reference sequence). The CDR3 DNA is TGTGCCAGCAGCCAAGATGGGGCCAGGACAGGGGGCGGAGGCTACACCTTC. This gives the protein CASSQDGARTGGGGYTF.

The rearrangement joins TRBV7-2 to TRBJ2-7, with TRBD2 matching 13 bases. Germline values: CDR1 SGHTA, CDR2 FQGNSA. J gave up 4 bases and V 6 bases, and 6 bases lay outside the gene matches. The CDR3 contains 15 residues. The CDR3 nucleotides read TGTGCCAGCAGAAAAACTAGCGGGAGGGAGTACGAGCAGTACTTC. This gives the protein CASRKTSGREYEQYF.

J is TRBJ2-5 and V is TRBV18; no definite D call. Looked up from germline, CDR1 is KGHSH and CDR2 is LQKENI. The CDR3 is made up of 13 amino acids. V gave up 1 base and J gave up 2 bases, with 5 bases separating them. The CDR3 region is CASSPRAQETQYF. The CDR3 region has the DNA TGTGCCAGCTCACCACGGGCTCAAGAGACCCAGTACTTC.

This clone was recorded a few times. The rearrangement links TRBV6-2 or TRBV6-3 to TRBJ2-7, with 7 bases identical to TRBD2. Germline V gives CDR1 MNHEY, CDR2 SVGEGT. CDR3 length equals 14 residues. With V trimmed by 6 bases and J by 1 base, 6 bases remained unmatched. The CDR3 here is CASSRGGRSYEQYF. The CDR3 DNA reads as TGTGCCAGCAGCCGCGGGGGACGGTCCTACGAGCAGTACTTC.

The chain couples TRBV28 to TRBJ1-2; D perhaps matches TRBD1 (5 bases). CDR3 size: 13 residues. The V and J ends lost 7 bases and 4 bases respectively, with 13 bases between them. Germline values: CDR1 MDHEN, CDR2 SYDVKM. CDR3 region: CASTQGMVYGYTF. The DNA for the CDR3 is TGTGCCAGCACCCAGGGTATGGTCTATGGCTACACCTTC.

The CDR3 nucleotides are TGTGCCAGCAGTGAATCTGGTTCAGGGGCCAAAAACATTCAGTACTTC. Its translation is CASSESGSGAKNIQYF. V gene TRBV25-1 combines with J gene TRBJ2-4; D possibly corresponds to TRBD1 (5 bases). The V and J ends lost 1 base and 1 base respectively, with 11 bases between them. The CDR3 loop spans 16 amino acids. Germline-derived CDR1 and CDR2 are MGHDK and SYGVNS.

The gene calls are TRBV5-1 and TRBJ2-3, with D perhaps TRBD1 (7 bases). The CDR3 is 17 amino acids. From germline, CDR1 is SGHRS and CDR2 YFSETQ. The germline V and J ends were trimmed by 6 bases and 2 bases, with 22 bases remaining between them. Here the CDR3 DNA reads TGCGCCAGCAAATTGCAGGGGGGAACTGCCCTCACAGATACGCAGTATTTT. As protein: CASKLQGGTALTDTQYF.

This chain links TRBV2 with TRBJ2-2; the D gene is possibly TRBD1 (5 bases). CDR1 SNHLY and CDR2 FYNNEI come from the germline V gene. Trimming took 8 bases from V and 2 from J, leaving 24 bases between them. The CDR3 is 18 residues long. In DNA form, the CDR3 reads TGTGCCAGCCCTCAAGCAAAGACAGAAAGAGATAACACCGGGGAGCTGTTTTTT. Translated, it gives CASPQAKTERDNTGELFF.

The rearrangement joins TRBV5-1 to TRBJ1-1; D perhaps matches TRBD1 (6 bases). CDR3 length: 15 amino acids. Germline assignment: CDR1 SGHRS and CDR2 YFSETQ. The V and J ends lost 3 bases and 1 base respectively, with 13 bases between them. The CDR3 loop reads CASSWQQGKNTEAFF. CDR3 nucleotides: TGCGCCAGCAGCTGGCAACAGGGAAAGAACACTGAAGCTTTCTTT.

The V gene is TRBV20-1, the J gene TRBJ2-7; D is unresolved. Germline V CDR1 and CDR2: DFQATT, SNEGSKA (reference sequence). This CDR3 region has 15 residues. V lost 3 bases to trimming and J lost 3 bases, with 18 bases between them. DNA for the CDR3: TGCAGTGCTAGTTGGGCTGGGCAGAATCTCTACGAGCAGTACTTC. This sequence encodes CSASWAGQNLYEQYF.